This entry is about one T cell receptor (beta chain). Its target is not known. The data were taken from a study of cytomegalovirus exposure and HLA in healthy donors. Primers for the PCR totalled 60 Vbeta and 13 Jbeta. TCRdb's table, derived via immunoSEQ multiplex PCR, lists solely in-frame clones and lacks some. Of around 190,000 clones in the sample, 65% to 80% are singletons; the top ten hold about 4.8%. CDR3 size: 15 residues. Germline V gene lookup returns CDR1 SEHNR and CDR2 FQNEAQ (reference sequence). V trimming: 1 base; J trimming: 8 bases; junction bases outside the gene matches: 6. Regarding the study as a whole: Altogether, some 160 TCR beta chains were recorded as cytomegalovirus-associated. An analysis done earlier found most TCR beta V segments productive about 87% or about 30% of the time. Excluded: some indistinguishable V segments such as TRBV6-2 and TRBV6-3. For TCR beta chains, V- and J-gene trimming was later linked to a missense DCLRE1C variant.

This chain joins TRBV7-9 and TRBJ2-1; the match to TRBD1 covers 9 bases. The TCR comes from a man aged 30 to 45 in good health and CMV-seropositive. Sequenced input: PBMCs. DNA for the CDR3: TGTGCCAGCAGCTTAGGACAGGGGGGCTTAGATGAGCAGTTCTTC. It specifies CASSLGQGGLDEQFF.